This T cell receptor (beta chain) was identified in a study of OX40 agonist ivuxolimab in advanced cancers. For the study at large: A partial response was reached by three patients: one with hepatocellular carcinoma and two with cutaneous melanoma.

Whole-study results and caveats: Researchers did not determine the expanded peripheral T cells' antigen specificity.

The CDR3 sequence is 18 residues long. Germline V gene sequence: CDR1 SNHLY, CDR2 FYNNEI. Trimming took 3 bases from V and 2 from J, leaving 20 bases between them. Here immunoSEQ multiplex PCR was the method, and the copy in TCRdb shows in-frame clones only, minus some. The table has approximately 90,000 clones, around 87% seen once; the top ten hold roughly 4.5%. Concerning this clone itself: Its target is not known.

Sequences were derived from CD4+ or CD8+ T cells sorted from blood, sampled in a trial of the OX40 agonist ivuxolimab. The chain combines TRBV2 with TRBJ1-5, with no clear D. This receptor was obtained from an adult with an advanced solid tumor such as melanoma, head and neck, liver or kidney cancer. Here the CDR3 reads CASSDSFLLRQGNQPQHF. CDR3 nucleotide sequence: TGTGCCAGCAGTGACTCGTTCCTTCTGAGGCAGGGCAATCAGCCCCAGCATTTT.